What follows are 26 T cell receptor beta chains derived from one specimen sequenced in a study of cytotoxic CD8 clonotypes in ibrutinib-treated CLL. Clones were sequenced by immunoSEQ multiplex PCR, and TCRdb holds only the in-frame ones, with some missing. The data show over 120,000 clones, with around 80% seen just once and about 13% held by the top ten. Material: PBMCs, obtained after 12 months of ibrutinib treatment. The origin of the receptors is a human donor with chronic lymphocytic leukemia.

The V and J genes are TRBV5-6 and TRBJ2-1; TRBD2 might be the D (6 bases). The germline V and J ends were trimmed by 4 bases and 2 bases, with 10 bases remaining between them. The germline V gene encodes CDR1 SGHDT and CDR2 YYEEEE. There are 14 residues in the CDR3. CDR3 in amino acids: CASSAGRAYNEQFF. The DNA for the CDR3 is TGTGCCAGCAGCGCGGGACGTGCCTACAATGAGCAGTTCTTC.

The genes are TRBV5-1 and TRBJ2-2; D is unclear. The germline gives CDR1 SGHRS, CDR2 YFSETQ. CDR3 length: 14 residues. Trimming cost V 7 bases and J 1 base, with 11 bases left between them. CDR3 in DNA: TGCGCCAGCTTCATGACTCAGAACACCGGGGAGCTGTTTTTT. As protein: CASFMTQNTGELFF.

This clone was seen just once. The chain couples TRBV7-2 to TRBJ1-4, with 9 bases identical to TRBD1. Germline loops: CDR1 SGHTA, CDR2 FQGNSA. V gave up 3 bases and J gave up 8 bases; unmatched junction bases: 4. This CDR3 region has 14 residues. The chain's CDR3 is CASSLDRGREKLFF. The CDR3 DNA reads TGTGCCAGCAGCTTGGACAGGGGTAGAGAAAAACTGTTTTTT.

The rearrangement joins TRBV27 to TRBJ2-3, with D hard to call. The CDR3 is 11 residues long. The germline CDR1 and CDR2 sequences are MNHEY and SMNVEV (reference sequence). V lost 5 bases and J lost 5, with 5 bases in between. CDR3 loop: CASSPGDTQYF. DNA of the CDR3: TGTGCCAGCAGTCCCGGAGATACGCAGTATTTT.

The chain is built from TRBV5-1 and TRBJ1-4; D not certain. The CDR3 length is 14 residues. The V gene lost 0 bases and the J gene lost 8 bases, with 11 bases spanning the gap. Germline assignment: CDR1 SGHRS and CDR2 YFSETQ. CDR3 DNA sequence: TGCGCCAGCAGCTTGGTTGGAGGACCAGAAAAACTGTTTTTT. Translated: CASSLVGGPEKLFF.

This rearrangement joins TRBV6-5 to TRBJ1-1, with 11 bases lining up with TRBD1. The CDR3 runs 13 residues. Looked up from germline, CDR1 is MNHEY and CDR2 is SVGAGI. Losses at the gene ends were 5 bases for V and 11 bases for J; bases not matched to a gene: 7. The chain's CDR3 is CASSPGTGGWAFF. The CDR3 bases are TGTGCCAGCAGTCCCGGGACAGGGGGTTGGGCTTTCTTT.

The chain recombines TRBV30 with TRBJ2-2; TRBD2 agrees at 15 bases. CDR3 size: 22 residues. Trimming at V came to 3 bases and at J to 5 bases, leaving 22 bases not matched to a gene. Germline V CDR1 and CDR2: GTSNPN, SVGIG (reference sequence). Here the CDR3 reads CAWSPYGGLWTSGRAGTGELFF. For the CDR3, the DNA is TGTGCCTGGAGCCCCTATGGGGGACTGTGGACTAGCGGGAGGGCCGGAACCGGGGAGCTGTTTTTT.

The rearrangement links TRBV7-9 to TRBJ1-2, with a possible D match to TRBD1 (5 bases). V was pared by 1 base and J by 8 bases, with 14 bases between. There are 14 residues in the CDR3. The germline V gene has CDR1 SEHNR and CDR2 FQNEAQ (reference sequence). The CDR3 region is CASSLGGTRDGYTF. Written as DNA, the CDR3 is TGTGCCAGCAGCTTAGGTGGGACGCGGGACGGCTACACCTTC.

The chain carries TRBV4-1 and TRBJ2-3; 8 positions agree with TRBD2. Germline CDR1 is MGHRA and CDR2 is YSYEKL. Trimming at V came to 5 bases and at J to 2 bases, leaving 6 bases not matched to a gene. The length of the CDR3 is 15 residues. The CDR3 DNA reads as TGCGCCAGCAGCTTCACTAGCGGCCTCACAGATACGCAGTATTTT. The encoded protein is CASSFTSGLTDTQYF.

The V call is TRBV4-3, the J call TRBJ2-3; D is uncertain. The V end was cut by 2 bases, the J end by 3 bases, with 12 bases between. CDR1 is LGHNA and CDR2 is YSLEER in the germline V gene. The CDR3 spans 15 residues. Here the CDR3 reads CASSQNPHETDTQYF. The CDR3, as DNA: TGCGCCAGCAGCCAAAACCCCCACGAGACAGATACGCAGTATTTT.

V is TRBV23-1 and J is TRBJ2-2; no reliable D call. TRBV23-1 is identified as an open reading frame with a role that is uncertain. Trimming stripped 7 bases from V and 8 bases from J, with 8 bases between. This CDR3 has 11 residues. The CDR3 sequence is CASTIGGELFF. The DNA of the CDR3 is TGCGCCAGCACAATTGGGGGGGAGCTGTTTTTT.

The chain carries TRBV6-1 and TRBJ2-3, with 8 bases identical to TRBD1. There are 15 residues in the CDR3. J gave up 6 bases and V 5 bases, and 10 bases lay outside the gene matches. Germline V lookup: CDR1 MNHNS, CDR2 SASEGT. In nucleotides, the CDR3 is TGTGCCAGCAGTCGCGGACAGGGCGGGTATGATACGCAGTATTTT. Its protein product is CASSRGQGGYDTQYF.

This clone was observed a handful of times. The chain links TRBV27 to TRBJ1-2; D is unclear. V was trimmed by 7 bases and J by 6 bases, leaving 21 bases between them. The CDR3 contains 15 residues. CDR1 and CDR2 from the germline V gene are MNHEY and SMNVEV (reference sequence). CDR3 DNA: TGTGCCAGCATGCCAGGATCGCGGGAGGTGGATGGCTACACCTTC. It codes for CASMPGSREVDGYTF.

V and J are TRBV20-1 and TRBJ2-7; the D is unclear. CDR3 length equals 11 residues. The V end was cut by 6 bases, the J end by 5 bases, with 11 bases between. Germline V gives CDR1 DFQATT, CDR2 SNEGSKA (reference sequence). CDR3 coding DNA: TGCAGTGCCAGAAGGAGCCACGAGCAGTACTTC. Its protein is CSARRSHEQYF.

This clone was found a few times. The V and J genes are TRBV19 and TRBJ1-2; D is possibly TRBD1 (5 bases). Trimming stripped 1 base from V and 4 bases from J, with 13 bases between. This CDR3 is 15 amino acids long. The germline V gene encodes CDR1 LNHDA and CDR2 SQIVND (reference sequence). In nucleotides, the CDR3 is TGTGCCAGTAGTATAGTGCGGGACGGAGGCTATGGCTACACCTTC. Amino acids: CASSIVRDGGYGYTF. Combining the CDR3 with reference TRBV19 and TRBJ1-2 gives the whole variable domain DGGITQSPKYLFRKEGQNVTLSCEQNLNHDAMYWYRQDPGQGLRLIYYSQIVNDFQKGDIAEGYSVSREKKESFPLTVTSAQKNPTAFYLCASSIVRDGGYGYTFGSGTRLTVV.

The rearrangement joins TRBV5-6 to TRBJ2-2, with D hard to call. Deletions cut 0 bases from V and 5 bases from J, with 14 bases between. CDR3 length equals 16 residues. CDR1 is SGHDT and CDR2 is YYEEEE in the germline V gene. CDR3 coding DNA: TGTGCCAGCAGCTTGGCCCTAAAAAGAACAACCGGGGAGCTGTTTTTT. It translates to CASSLALKRTTGELFF.

The rearrangement joins TRBV5-1 to TRBJ1-5, with no clear D. CDR3 size: 13 residues. CDR1 SGHRS and CDR2 YFSETQ come from the germline V gene. Trimming stripped 1 base from V and 3 bases from J, with 5 bases between. The DNA of the CDR3 is TGCGCCAGCAGCTTGAGTTACAATCAGCCCCAGCATTTT. Translating gives CASSLSYNQPQHF.

The V call is TRBV10-2, the J call TRBJ1-5, with D unclear. The CDR3 totals 13 residues. Germline-derived CDR1 and CDR2 are WSHSY and SAAADI. The V and J ends lost 7 bases and 7 bases respectively, with 14 bases between them. CDR3: CASTPYVGQPQHF. As DNA, the CDR3 is TGCGCCAGCACACCGTACGTCGGCCAGCCCCAGCATTTT.

This sequence joins TRBV2 and TRBJ2-1, with unresolved D. Trimming removed 11 bases from V and 5 bases from J, with 22 bases in between. Looked up from germline, CDR1 is SNHLY and CDR2 is FYNNEI. The CDR3 is 15 residues long. CDR3 sequence: CAVRGLSEAHNEQFF. DNA of the CDR3: TGTGCCGTCCGAGGCCTCTCCGAAGCTCACAATGAGCAGTTCTTC.

V is TRBV28 and J is TRBJ2-3; no firm D call. V lost 6 bases, J lost 2 bases, and 3 bases lay in between. In germline, CDR1 is MDHEN, CDR2 SYDVKM. This CDR3 is built from 11 residues. CDR3 loop: CASSFTDTQYF. The CDR3 DNA reads as TGTGCCAGCAGCTTCACAGATACGCAGTATTTT.

On this clone: Other DNA sequences of this sample code for an identical CDR3. The CDR3 DNA follows: TGTGCCAGCAGCCCCGGCAGATCTGGGGCCAACGTCCTGACTTTC. Its protein is CASSPGRSGANVLTF. The J gene is TRBJ2-6, the V gene TRBV5-6; D ambiguous. Trimming took off 4 bases at V and 1 base at J, with 9 bases between the two ends. The CDR3 spans 15 residues. Germline V gene lookup returns CDR1 SGHDT and CDR2 YYEEEE.

CDR3 sequence (DNA): TGTGCCAGCTCACCACCCAGTTCTAACTATGGCTACACCTTC. Translated, it gives CASSPPSSNYGYTF. The chain employs TRBV18 and TRBJ1-2; D call uncertain. Trimming removed 0 bases at V and 0 bases at J, with 5 bases between. Germline loops: CDR1 KGHSH, CDR2 LQKENI. The CDR3 covers 14 residues.

The chain couples TRBV27 to TRBJ2-6, with D possibly being TRBD1 (5 bases). The CDR3 extends over 16 amino acids. Germline loops: CDR1 MNHEY, CDR2 SMNVEV (reference sequence). Trimming shortened V by 4 bases and J by 0 bases, and 10 bases separated the two germline ends. CDR3 sequence (DNA): TGTGCCAGCAGTTCACAGGTTCTCTCTGGGGCCAACGTCCTGACTTTC. Translation gives CASSSQVLSGANVLTF.

The chain uses TRBV15 and TRBJ2-5, with D perhaps TRBD2 (5 bases). CDR1 is LNHNV, CDR2 YYDKDF, per germline (reference sequence). V was pared by 3 bases and J by 3 bases, with 11 bases between. This CDR3 region has 14 residues. The CDR3 DNA sequence: TGTGCCACCAGCAGCGGACTGCTGAAAGAGACCCAGTACTTC. It codes for CATSSGLLKETQYF.

The chain is built from TRBV9 and TRBJ1-5; 9 positions match TRBD1. Germline V CDR1 and CDR2: SGDLS, YYNGEE. The length of the CDR3 is 14 residues. With 2 bases clipped from V and 5 bases from J, the junction kept 2 bases outside the gene matches. CDR3 region: CASSVTGGDQPQHF. The CDR3 DNA reads as TGTGCCAGCAGCGTGACAGGGGGAGATCAGCCCCAGCATTTT. Full variable domain (remainder filled in from reference TRBV9 and TRBJ1-5): DSGVTQTPKHLITATGQRVTLRCSPRSGDLSVYWYQQSLDQGLQFLIQYYNGEERAKGNILERFSAQQFPDLHSELNLSSLELGDSALYFCASSVTGGDQPQHFGDGTRLSIL.

This chain connects TRBV6-1 to TRBJ1-2, with no clear D. V shed 1 base and J shed 5 bases, with 5 bases lying between them. Germline V lookup: CDR1 MNHNS, CDR2 SASEGT. This CDR3 spans 12 amino acids. In nucleotides, the CDR3 is TGTGCCAGCAGTGAAGGGATGTATGGCTACACCTTC. Translated: CASSEGMYGYTF.